Included here is one TCR beta chain sequence, with context. The antigen is undetermined. Method: immunoSEQ multiplex PCR; TCRdb's copy keeps in-frame clones and lacks some. The sample lists more than 65,000 clones, around 73% occurring once. This specimen belongs to a study of T cell responses to AZD1222 COVID-19 vaccine. Regarding the study as a whole: Spike-wide coverage was observed for vaccine-associated CD4 TCRs, with dominant responses at 160-218 and 743-854. Seropositive at baseline were only a handful of AZD1222 recipients. Repertoire samples came only from after the peak T cell response. Spike-specific TCR breadth and depth grew following two AZD1222 doses.

The CDR3 is 13 residues long. The germline gives CDR1 SEHNR, CDR2 FQNEAQ (reference sequence). The V end was cut by 4 bases, the J end by 4 bases, with 10 bases between. This rearrangement joins TRBV7-9 to TRBJ1-2; D might be TRBD1 (5 bases). This receptor was taken from an adult in good health. This material consisted of peripheral blood, taken on day 0 of AZD1222 vaccination. CDR3 sequence: CASSSDGTYGYTF. CDR3 DNA sequence: TGTGCCAGCAGCTCAGACGGGACCTATGGCTACACCTTC.